Listed here are 8 T cell receptor beta chains from one sample, sequenced in a study of cytomegalovirus exposure and HLA in healthy donors. PCR primers comprised 60 Vbeta and 13 Jbeta primers. Repertoires were generated with immunoSEQ multiplex PCR, while TCRdb's copy carries only in-frame clones and drops some. The repertoire consists of 100,000 to 150,000 clones, with about 66% occurring once and the leading ten covering around 1.6%. The sample was PBMCs. The source of these receptors is a young man in good health and CMV-seropositive.

V gene TRBV21-1 combines with J gene TRBJ1-5; the table calls TRBD1, which could not be checked here. TRBV21-1 is noted as a pseudogene. The CDR3 is 17 amino acids. CDR3: CASSKVEPTGGLQPQHF. CDR3 in DNA: TGTGCCAGCAGCAAAGTAGAACCGACAGGGGGGCTTCAGCCCCAGCATTTT.

This clone was counted only a few times. V usage is TRBV5-4 and J usage is TRBJ2-2, with D possibly TRBD2 on 5 matching bases. The CDR3 has 16 amino acids. The germline V and J ends were trimmed by 0 bases and 2 bases, with 11 bases remaining between them. Per germline, CDR1 SGHNT and CDR2 YYREEE (reference sequence). The CDR3 spells CASSLDERTNTGELFF. CDR3 nucleotide sequence: TGTGCCAGCAGCTTGGATGAGCGGACCAACACCGGGGAGCTGTTTTTT.

The chain joins TRBV10-2 to TRBJ2-7; D unclear. The V end lost 6 bases, the J end lost 9 bases, and 9 bases lay between the germline ends. CDR3 length: 10 amino acids. Germline values: CDR1 WSHSY, CDR2 SAAADI. Here the CDR3 reads CASSSSGQYF. CDR3 DNA: TGCGCCAGCAGCTCTTCGGGGCAGTACTTC.

This clone has more than one count but fewer than ten. A far larger clone is just one base off, so this is likely a read error. The same CDR3 arises from other DNA sequences in this sample as well. The chain combines TRBV6-6 with TRBJ2-7; unclear D gene. This CDR3 is 15 amino acids long. Germline V gives CDR1 MNHNY, CDR2 SVGAGI (reference sequence). The CDR3 protein is CASSYSAERAYEQYF. The CDR3 region has the DNA TGCGCCAGCAGTTATTCGGCTGAACGGGCCTACGAGCAGTACTTC.

V and J are TRBV2 and TRBJ2-6, with D possibly matching TRBD1 (6 bases). The V end was cut by 0 bases, the J end by 4 bases, with 13 bases between. Germline V CDR1 and CDR2: SNHLY, FYNNEI. The CDR3 is 17 amino acids. CDR3 loop: CASSEALGGFGANVLTF. The CDR3 coding sequence is TGTGCCAGCAGTGAAGCGCTAGGGGGATTCGGGGCCAACGTCCTGACTTTC.

In its sample, this clone was seen once. The CDR3 nucleotides read TGTGCCAGCAGTCGACAGGGGTATGGTGAAGCTTTCTTT. Encoded protein: CASSRQGYGEAFF. The chain recombines TRBV14 with TRBJ1-1, with TRBD1 matching over 8 bases. The germline CDR1 and CDR2 sequences are SGHDN and FVKESK. The CDR3 consists of 13 residues. V lost 6 bases to trimming and J lost 7 bases; unmatched junction nucleotides: 7.

This chain joins TRBV9 and TRBJ2-5; 7 bases are a match to TRBD1. Unmatched junction bases numbered 4, after V lost 3 bases and J lost 5 bases. The germline CDR1 and CDR2 sequences are SGDLS and YYNGEE. This CDR3 comprises 13 residues. CDR3 sequence (DNA): TGTGCCAGCAGCGAACAGGGGACGGAGACCCAGTACTTC. Translating it yields CASSEQGTETQYF.

Here the CDR3 reads CASTPSTEMNTEAFF. The CDR3 DNA reads TGCGCCAGCACCCCTTCGACAGAGATGAACACTGAAGCTTTCTTT. The J gene is TRBJ1-1, the V gene TRBV5-1, with D possibly being TRBD1 (5 bases). The length of the CDR3 is 15 residues. The germline V gene has CDR1 SGHRS and CDR2 YFSETQ. The V end was cut by 6 bases, the J end by 0 bases, with 15 bases between. Variable domain in full (rest from reference TRBV5-1 and TRBJ1-1): KAGVTQTPRYLIKTRGQQVTLSCSPISGHRSVSWYQQTPGQGLQFLFEYFSETQRNKGNFPGRFSGRQFSNSRSEMNVSTLELGDSALYLCASTPSTEMNTEAFFGQGTRLTVV.